This T cell receptor (beta chain) was sequenced during a study of blood T cells in healthy people across ages. There are 15 residues in the CDR3. Germline V gene data show CDR1 as SGHTA and CDR2 as FQGNSA. A second about 7 to 11 cycle PCR used barcoded and J-beta primers. TCRdb re-analysed the 5' RACE reads in MiXCR, keeping a single row per CDR3 protein. The sample has 550,000 to 700,000 distinct CDR3 sequences, approximately 30% seen once. On this clonotype: One end of the junction is discordant with germline, which a read error may explain.

The chain links TRBV7-2 to TRBJ2-1, with 8 positions matching TRBD2. This receptor was obtained from a woman aged 65 to 85 in good health. What was sequenced was blood. The CDR3 reads CASTLTPGGDNEQFF. As DNA, the CDR3 is TGTGCCAGCACCTTAACTCCGGGGGGGGACAATGAGCAGTTCTTC.